The 10 T cell receptor beta chains listed next were all sequenced from one sample in a study of identical twins. Via MiXCR, TCRdb re-called the 5' RACE reads, giving one row per CDR3 protein. The repertoire holds approximately 670,000 distinct CDR3 sequences, with 6.1% as singletons. Sequenced material: naive T cells sorted from blood. Every receptor here comes from a man between 18 and 35 years old in good health.

A few counts support this clonotype. The V gene is TRBV27, the J gene TRBJ1-2; 9 nucleotides align to TRBD1. Germline loops: CDR1 MNHEY, CDR2 SMNVEV (reference sequence). J gave up 8 bases and V 5 bases, and 12 bases lay outside the gene matches. The length of the CDR3 is 15 residues. The CDR3 DNA reads TGTGCCAGCAGTCCGATCCGGGACAGGGTCTGCGGCTACACCTTC. This codes for CASSPIRDRVCGYTF.

This clonotype was observed many times. The chain couples TRBV27 to TRBJ2-3; possibly TRBD1 for D (6 bases). V lost 8 bases, J lost 5 bases, and 17 bases lay in between. This CDR3 spans 14 amino acids. The V gene's germline CDR1 is MNHEY and CDR2 SMNVEV (reference sequence). CDR3 DNA: TGTGCCAGCGGGCGGCGGGTAGGGGGAGATACGCAGTATTTT. Protein product: CASGRRVGGDTQYF.

The gene calls are TRBV20-1 and TRBJ2-1, with 8 bases identical to TRBD1. This CDR3 region has 13 residues. Germline loops: CDR1 DFQATT, CDR2 SNEGSKA (reference sequence). Germline trimming cut 4 bases from V and 4 bases from J; bases unmatched to any gene: 3. The CDR3 loop is CSANTGGYNEQFF. CDR3 DNA: TGCAGTGCTAATACAGGGGGATACAATGAGCAGTTCTTC.

The chain recombines TRBV29-1 with TRBJ1-5; no definite D call. The CDR3 is 12 residues long. Trimming stripped 5 bases from V and 11 bases from J, with 16 bases between. CDR1 and CDR2 (germline): SQVTM, ANQGSEA. In nucleotides, the CDR3 is TGCAGCGTTTTGGACGGATTCATGGCCCAGCATTTT. Protein product: CSVLDGFMAQHF. The complete variable domain, with remaining parts taken from reference TRBV29-1 and TRBJ1-5, reads SAVISQKPSRDICQRGTSLTIQCQVDSQVTMMFWYRQQPGQSLTLIATANQGSEATYESGFVIDKFPISRPNLTFSTLTVSNMSPEDSSIYLCSVLDGFMAQHFGDGTRLSIL.

This clonotype has ten or more counts. The V call is TRBV12-3 or TRBV12-4, the J call TRBJ2-1; 8 bases are shared with TRBD2. V lost 1 base, J lost 3 bases, and 2 bases stayed unmatched. The CDR3 spans 15 residues. CDR3 region: CASSLDSGIYNEQFF. CDR3 DNA sequence: TGTGCCAGCAGTTTAGATAGCGGGATCTACAATGAGCAGTTCTTC.

This clonotype was counted ten times or more. The rearrangement uses TRBV20-1 and TRBJ2-7; 7 bases are shared with TRBD1. Trimming at V came to 6 bases and at J to 4 bases, leaving 6 bases not matched to a gene. CDR3 length: 12 amino acids. Germline V gene sequence: CDR1 DFQATT, CDR2 SNEGSKA (reference sequence). The CDR3 DNA follows: TGCAGTGCCCGACAGGGAATATACGAGCAGTACTTC. Its translation: CSARQGIYEQYF.

This clonotype has at least ten counts. V and J are TRBV12-3 or TRBV12-4 and TRBJ2-3, with TRBD2 identical over 10 bases. V gave up 5 bases and J gave up 0 bases; unmatched junction bases: 5. This CDR3 has 16 residues. Written as DNA, the CDR3 is TGTGCCAGCAGTAGACTAGCGGGCCTAAGCACAGATACGCAGTATTTT. Translated, it gives CASSRLAGLSTDTQYF.

V gene TRBV12-3 or TRBV12-4 combines with J gene TRBJ1-1; no reliable D call. This CDR3 has 11 amino acids. The ends were cut back, 3 bases at V and 10 bases at J, with 9 bases in the middle. CDR3 DNA sequence: TGTGCCAGCAGTTTCGGTCCCCGAGCTTTCTTT. Translation gives CASSFGPRAFF.

This clonotype was observed at least ten times. The DNA for the CDR3 is TGTGCCAGCAGAATACACGAGCAGTACTTC. Protein: CASRIHEQYF. V usage is TRBV2 and J usage is TRBJ2-7; D gene unclear. CDR3 length equals 10 residues. Germline values: CDR1 SNHLY, CDR2 FYNNEI. With 6 bases removed from V and 5 bases from J, the gap between germline ends came to 5 bases.

The chain is built from TRBV21-1 and TRBJ2-2; TRBD1, the D gene given by the table, was not confirmed from the DNA. TRBV21-1 is a pseudogene locus. The CDR3 is made up of 14 amino acids. CDR3 sequence: CASTPQCDTGELFF. The CDR3 DNA reads as TGTGCCAGCACCCCCCAGTGTGACACCGGGGAGCTGTTTTTT.